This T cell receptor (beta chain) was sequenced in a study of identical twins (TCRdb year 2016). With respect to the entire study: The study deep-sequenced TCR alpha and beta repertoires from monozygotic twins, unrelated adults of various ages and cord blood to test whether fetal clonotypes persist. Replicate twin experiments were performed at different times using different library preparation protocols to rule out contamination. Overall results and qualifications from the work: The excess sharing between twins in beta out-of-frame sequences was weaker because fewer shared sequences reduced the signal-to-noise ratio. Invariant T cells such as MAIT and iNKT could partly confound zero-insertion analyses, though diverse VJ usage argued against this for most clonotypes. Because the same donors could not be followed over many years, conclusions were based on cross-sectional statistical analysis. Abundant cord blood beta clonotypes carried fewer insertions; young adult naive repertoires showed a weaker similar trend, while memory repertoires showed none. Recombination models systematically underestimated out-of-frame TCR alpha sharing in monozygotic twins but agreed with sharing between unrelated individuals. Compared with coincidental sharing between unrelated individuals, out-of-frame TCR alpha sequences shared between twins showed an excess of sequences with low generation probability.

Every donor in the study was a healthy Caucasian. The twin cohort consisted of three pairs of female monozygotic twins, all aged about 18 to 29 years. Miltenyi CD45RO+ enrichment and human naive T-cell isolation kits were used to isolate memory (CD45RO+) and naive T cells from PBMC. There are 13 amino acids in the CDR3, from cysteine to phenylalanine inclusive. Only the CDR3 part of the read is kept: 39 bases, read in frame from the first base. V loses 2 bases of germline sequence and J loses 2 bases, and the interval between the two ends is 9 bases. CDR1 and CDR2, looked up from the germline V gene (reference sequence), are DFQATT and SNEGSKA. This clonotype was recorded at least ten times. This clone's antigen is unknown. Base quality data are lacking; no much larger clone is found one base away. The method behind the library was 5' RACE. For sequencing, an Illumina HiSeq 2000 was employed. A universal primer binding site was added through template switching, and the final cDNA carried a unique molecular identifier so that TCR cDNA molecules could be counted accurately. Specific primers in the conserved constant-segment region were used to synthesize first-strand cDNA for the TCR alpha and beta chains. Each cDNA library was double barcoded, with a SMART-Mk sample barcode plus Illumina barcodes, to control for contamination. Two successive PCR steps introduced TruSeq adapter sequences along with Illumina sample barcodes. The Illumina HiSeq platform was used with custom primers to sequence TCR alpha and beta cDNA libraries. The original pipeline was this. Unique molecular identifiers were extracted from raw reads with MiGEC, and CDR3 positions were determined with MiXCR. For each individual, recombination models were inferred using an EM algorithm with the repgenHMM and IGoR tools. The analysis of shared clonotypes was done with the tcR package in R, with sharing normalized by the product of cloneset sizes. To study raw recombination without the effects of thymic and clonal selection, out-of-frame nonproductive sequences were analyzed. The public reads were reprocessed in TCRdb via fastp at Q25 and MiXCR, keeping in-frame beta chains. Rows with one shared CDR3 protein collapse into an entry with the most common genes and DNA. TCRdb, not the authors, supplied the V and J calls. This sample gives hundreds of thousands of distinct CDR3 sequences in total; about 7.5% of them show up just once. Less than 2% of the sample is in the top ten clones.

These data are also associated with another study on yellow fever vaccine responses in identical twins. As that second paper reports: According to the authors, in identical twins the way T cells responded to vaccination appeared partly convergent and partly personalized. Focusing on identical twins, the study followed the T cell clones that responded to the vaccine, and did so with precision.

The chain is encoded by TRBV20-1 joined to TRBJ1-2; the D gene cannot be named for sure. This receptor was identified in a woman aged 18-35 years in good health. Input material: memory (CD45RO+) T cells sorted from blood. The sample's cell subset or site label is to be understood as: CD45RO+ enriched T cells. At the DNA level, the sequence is TGCAGTGCTAGAAGGGATCGGAACTATGGCTACACCTTC. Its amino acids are CSARRDRNYGYTF.